This T cell receptor beta chain was retrieved from a study of regulatory T cells in long-lasting Graves disease. The CDR3 totals 16 residues. The V gene's germline CDR1 is SGHNT and CDR2 YENEEA. The V and J ends lost 5 bases and 2 bases respectively, with 18 bases between them. This clonotype was seen repeatedly, ten times or more. The time point denotes: newly diagnosed GD, antithyroid drugs for less than 3 months. RNA isolated from PBMCs was used to make the TCR library. The authors drew 8.5 to 9 milliliters of peripheral blood into EDTA tubes. Through Arm-PCR of CDR3 regions and iRepertoire HTBI primers, TCR beta libraries were built. In TCRdb, the multiplex PCR reads were re-called with MiXCR into one record per CDR3 protein. The profile shows approximately 560,000 distinct CDR3 sequences, about 16% of them singletons. The same data also went into a second study, on T cells in Graves' hyperthyroidism and ophthalmopathy. Per that paper: Most thyroid clonotypes with frequency above 0.001 were detected in blood.

This TCR was sampled from a man younger than 35 with Graves disease. The chain couples TRBV11-3 to TRBJ2-5, with TRBD2 as a possible D gene (6 bases). This sample comprised peripheral blood mononuclear cells (PBMCs), obtained at new diagnosis, from a patient treated with antithyroid drugs. CDR3 amino acids: CASSPSRGGAQETQYF. The CDR3 bases are TGTGCCAGCAGCCCAAGCCGCGGAGGGGCACAAGAGACCCAGTACTTC.